The subject of this entry is one T cell receptor beta chain. The antigen is not known. This sample is part of a study of T-cell memory formation after mild COVID-19. The overall study: TCR clusters mostly belonged to single donors.

TCRdb re-derived calls from the 5' RACE reads in MiXCR, one entry per CDR3 protein. The sample has roughly 610,000 distinct CDR3 sequences; 15% to 20% are singletons. Study-wide results and limits: Mainly CM and EM harbored the contracting CD4+ clones; mainly EMRA harbored the CD8+ ones. Certain responding clones were present in pre-infection memory, suggesting participation of cross-reactive memory. A balance of CD4 and CD8 characterized clones contracting day 15 to 85, whereas later expanders leaned CD4+.

The J segment lost 7 bases and the V segment lost 2 bases, leaving 9 bases of the junction unmatched. CDR1 is GTSNPN and CDR2 is SVGIG in the germline V gene (reference sequence). CDR3 length equals 14 residues. Input material: PBMCs or a T cell subset sorted from them (not recorded which). The V gene is TRBV30, the J gene TRBJ2-3; 7 bases align to TRBD2. The origin of this receptor is an adult woman who had mild COVID-19 (a few samples of this study predate the infection). Cell type and time point are not known. CDR3 sequence: CAWSFGLESNTQYF. The CDR3 nucleotides read TGTGCCTGGAGTTTTGGACTAGAATCGAATACGCAGTATTTT. The whole variable domain, remainder taken from reference TRBV30 and TRBJ2-3, is SQTIHQWPATLVQPVGSPLSLECTVEGTSNPNLYWYRQAAGRGLQLLFYSVGIGQISSEVPQNLSASRPQDRQFILSSKKLLLSDSGFYLCAWSFGLESNTQYFGPGTRLTVL.